The clone carrying this TCR beta chain was counted a single time. The antigen remains unidentified. The source of the sample is a study of T cell responses to AZD1222 COVID-19 vaccine. For the study at large: Second-dose timings of about 4 or about 12 weeks were pooled. Broader study findings: At study baseline, merely over 5 AZD1222 recipients were seropositive. Compared with day 0, the breadth and depth of the Spike-specific TCR repertoire rose significantly after two doses of AZD1222. Vaccine-associated CD4 TCRs ranged over spike, dominating at 160-218 and 743-854.

Trimming at V came to 2 bases and at J to 5 bases, leaving 12 bases not matched to a gene. Germline loops: CDR1 KGHSH, CDR2 LQKENI. This CDR3 region has 16 residues. Data came from immunoSEQ multiplex PCR; TCRdb stores just in-frame clones and leaves some out. Of about 140,000 clones in the sample, 92% were seen once. This TCR came from an adult in good health. V usage is TRBV18 and J usage is TRBJ2-7; 7 bases match TRBD2. The sequencing here drew on peripheral blood, taken on day 0 of AZD1222 vaccination. CDR3 in amino acids: CASSPLRKRESHEQYF. The CDR3 DNA is TGTGCCAGCTCACCATTAAGGAAGCGGGAAAGCCACGAGCAGTACTTC.